This TCR beta chain was profiled in a study of CD8+ T cells in alopecia areata. On the study more broadly: Tofacitinib administration to treated patients was oral, at 5 to 10 mg twice daily. Study observations and caveats: Among the top 100, expanded CD8+ clones, as well as scalp clonality, were significantly decreased by tofacitinib.

After removal of 7 bases from V and 3 bases from J, the junction contained 10 bases not matched to a gene. Germline V gives CDR1 SNHLY, CDR2 FYNNEI. The CDR3 spans 16 residues. The treatment is: oral pan-JAK inhibitor, 5-10 mg twice daily. Researchers gathered lesional scalp punch biopsies and peripheral blood from patients with alopecia areata. Following extraction, RNA underwent reverse transcription to cDNA, which served as the sequencing template. Profiled with immunoSEQ multiplex PCR; TCRdb holds only in-frame clones, not every one. The sample yields 100,000 to 130,000 clones, 84% seen once. As regards this clone: Its antigen is not known.

This clonotype originated in a human donor with alopecia areata. The starting material was CD8+ T cells sorted from blood, obtained at week 24, from a patient treated with tofacitinib. This sequence joins TRBV2 and TRBJ1-4; 8 bases agree with TRBD1. CDR3 loop: CASKDGQGSPNEKLFF. The CDR3 bases are TGTGCCAGCAAGGACGGACAGGGAAGTCCTAATGAAAAACTGTTTTTT.